Each of the 10 T cell receptor beta chains below was sequenced from the same sample in a study of cytomegalovirus exposure and HLA in healthy donors. PCR employed 60 Vbeta and 13 Jbeta primers. TCRdb's copy holds only in-frame clones and misses some; the assay was immunoSEQ multiplex PCR. There are about 120,000 clones in the sample; 75% to 90% occur only once, and approximately 2.1% lies in the top ten. The sequenced sample was PBMCs. The origin of the receptors is a man younger than 45 in good health and CMV-seronegative.

The J gene is TRBJ1-1, the V gene TRBV10-3, with 7 nucleotides matching TRBD1. The CDR3 extends over 14 amino acids. In germline, CDR1 is ENHRY, CDR2 SYGVKD. The trim removed 0 bases at V and 5 bases at J, leaving 3 bases unmatched. CDR3 amino acids: CAISESGGNTEAFF. The CDR3 DNA is TGTGCCATCAGTGAGTCAGGGGGCAATACTGAAGCTTTCTTT.

The CDR3 region has the DNA TGTGCCATCAGTGGGACAGGGAACACTGAAGCTTTCTTT. Encoded protein: CAISGTGNTEAFF. The chain combines TRBV10-3 with TRBJ1-1; 7 bases align to TRBD1. The CDR3 is 13 residues long. Germline V gene sequence: CDR1 ENHRY, CDR2 SYGVKD. The junction had 0 bases not matched to a gene; V was cut back by 4 bases and J by 1 base.

The chain carries TRBV4-1 and TRBJ1-3; D is possibly TRBD1 (5 bases). The V and J ends lost 7 bases and 0 bases respectively, with 16 bases between them. Germline assignment: CDR1 MGHRA and CDR2 YSYEKL. The CDR3 is 16 amino acids. The CDR3 DNA reads TGCGCCAGCACAGAAGGGCGGGGCCGCTCTGGAAACACCATATATTTT. Encoded protein: CASTEGRGRSGNTIYF.

This chain connects TRBV11-3 to TRBJ1-5, with 9 bases identical to TRBD1. The trim removed 4 bases at V and 5 bases at J, leaving 12 bases unmatched. This CDR3 has 17 amino acids. Per the germline V gene, CDR1 is SGHNT and CDR2 is YENEEA. The CDR3 DNA is TGTGCCAGCAGCTGGGGCTGGGGACAGGGAAAGTATCAGCCCCAGCATTTT. Its translation is CASSWGWGQGKYQPQHF.

CDR3 in DNA: TGCGCCAGCAGCTTGGCCCTGACAGGGACCTATAATTCACCCCTCCACTTT. Encoded protein: CASSLALTGTYNSPLHF. The J gene is TRBJ1-6, the V gene TRBV5-1, with 7 nucleotides matching TRBD1. The CDR3 has 17 residues. CDR1 SGHRS and CDR2 YFSETQ come from the germline V gene. The ends lost 0 bases at V and 2 bases at J; junction bases unmatched: 5.

The V call is TRBV5-4, the J call TRBJ2-7; D is uncertain. V lost 3 bases, J lost 3 bases, and 4 bases lay in between. The CDR3 totals 11 residues. CDR1 SGHNT and CDR2 YYREEE come from the germline V gene (reference sequence). CDR3 nucleotide sequence: TGTGCCAGCAGCTCTAACTACGAGCAGTACTTC. Translated: CASSSNYEQYF.

The chain carries TRBV29-1 and TRBJ2-3; D not certain. The CDR3 is 12 amino acids. Germline-derived CDR1 and CDR2 are SQVTM and ANQGSEA. With 7 bases removed from V and 4 bases from J, the gap between germline ends came to 12 bases. The CDR3 DNA sequence: TGCAGCGGCACCCGCGCCCCAGATACGCAGTATTTT. Amino acids: CSGTRAPDTQYF.

This clone was observed once. This sequence joins TRBV4-1 and TRBJ1-6; 11 positions match TRBD1. Germline V CDR1 and CDR2: MGHRA, YSYEKL. V shed 1 base and J 3 bases; nucleotides not matched to a gene: 5. The CDR3 has 18 residues. The CDR3 nucleotides read TGCGCCAGCAGCCAAGGGACAGGGGGCGCCAACTATAATTCACCCCTCCACTTT. Translation gives CASSQGTGGANYNSPLHF.

The chain uses TRBV28 and TRBJ1-6, with D possibly TRBD1 on 5 matching bases. The CDR3 has 20 amino acids. V dropped 7 bases and J dropped 8 bases, with 33 bases sitting between them. CDR1 and CDR2 from the germline V gene are MDHEN and SYDVKM. CDR3 sequence reads: CASINRQTVSFPPVHSPLHF. CDR3 nucleotides: TGTGCCAGCATTAATCGCCAGACAGTCTCTTTTCCCCCCGTACATTCACCCCTCCACTTT.

This chain links TRBV7-2 with TRBJ2-5; 8 positions match TRBD2. The CDR3 contains 15 residues. Per germline, CDR1 SGHTA and CDR2 FQGNSA. V was pared by 4 bases and J by 5 bases, with 9 bases of the junction left unmatched. The CDR3 reads CASSSLAGRGETQYF. CDR3 in DNA: TGTGCCAGCAGCTCGTTAGCGGGGAGGGGGGAGACCCAGTACTTC. Full variable domain (rest looked up from reference TRBV7-2 and TRBJ2-5): GAGVSQSPSNKVTEKGKDVELRCDPISGHTALYWYRQSLGQGLEFLIYFQGNSAPDKSGLPSDRFSAERTGGSVSTLTIQRTQQEDSAVYLCASSSLAGRGETQYFGPGTRLLVL.